This is a list of T cell receptor beta chains from one sample in a study of early T cells in non-severe SARS-CoV-2 infection. TCRdb recomputed calls from the 5' RACE reads with MiXCR, one row per CDR3 protein. The sample contains around 44,000 distinct CDR3 sequences, around 6.3% of which appear only once. Here the sequenced sample was whole blood, taken at baseline. The receptors come from an adult who was a healthcare worker with PCR-confirmed SARS-CoV-2 infection or an uninfected control (not recorded which). Each CDR3 is given with its conserved first and last residue. D genes are given only for firm matches. Size is omitted from some rows. Given values are once, few, many or a class for expanded clones.

CDR3 protein: CASSLQKIFSYEQYF
CDR3 DNA: TGTGCCAGCAGCTTGCAGAAGATCTTCTCCTACGAGCAGTACTTC
V gene: TRBV5-8
D gene: NA
clone size: few
J gene: TRBJ2-7

CDR3 protein: CASSLETYNEQFF
CDR3 DNA: TGCGCCAGCAGCTTGGAAACTTACAATGAGCAGTTCTTC
V gene: TRBV5-1
D gene: NA
clone size: NA
J gene: TRBJ2-1

CDR3 protein: CAISESGGMLDTQYF
CDR3 DNA: TGTGCCATCAGTGAGTCAGGGGGTATGTTGGATACGCAGTATTTT
V gene: TRBV10-3
D gene: NA
clone size: NA
J gene: TRBJ2-3

CDR3 protein: CASSVTGYTEAFF
CDR3 DNA: TGCGCCAGCAGTGTGACAGGTTACACTGAAGCTTTCTTT
V gene: TRBV10-2
D gene: NA
clone size: NA
J gene: TRBJ1-1

CDR3 protein: CASSPPRTGRRITEAFF
CDR3 DNA: TGTGCCAGCTCACCACCGAGGACAGGCAGGAGAATCACTGAAGCTTTCTTT
V gene: TRBV18
D gene: TRBD1
clone size: few
J gene: TRBJ1-1

CDR3 protein: CATTAGSYNSPLHF
CDR3 DNA: TGTGCCACCACGGCGGGCTCCTATAATTCACCCCTCCACTTT
V gene: TRBV6-2/TRBV6-3
D gene: NA
clone size: many
J gene: TRBJ1-6

CDR3 protein: CASSQAGVPDTQYF
CDR3 DNA: TGCGCCAGCAGCCAAGCGGGAGTCCCAGATACGCAGTATTTT
V gene: TRBV4-3
D gene: NA
clone size: NA
J gene: TRBJ2-3

CDR3 protein: CASSLRSAGSNQPQHF
CDR3 DNA: TGTGCCAGCAGTTTAAGGTCCGCAGGGAGCAATCAGCCCCAGCATTTT
V gene: TRBV12-3/TRBV12-4
D gene: NA
clone size: NA
J gene: TRBJ1-5

CDR3 protein: CASSGTGGSAGELFF
CDR3 DNA: TGTGCCAGCAGTGGGACAGGGGGCAGCGCCGGGGAGCTGTTTTTT
V gene: TRBV12-3/TRBV12-4
D gene: TRBD1
clone size: few
J gene: TRBJ2-2

CDR3 protein: CASTRGARVGELFF
CDR3 DNA: TGCGCCAGCACCCGGGGGGCTAGGGTCGGGGAGCTGTTTTTT
V gene: TRBV4-1
D gene: NA
clone size: few
J gene: TRBJ2-2

CDR3 protein: CASSPLLGNQPQHF
CDR3 DNA: TGCGCCAGCAGCCCTCTCCTCGGAAATCAGCCCCAGCATTTT
V gene: TRBV4-1
D gene: NA
clone size: many
J gene: TRBJ1-5

CDR3 protein: CASSSRAPVMGEQYF
CDR3 DNA: TGTGCCAGCAGCTCCCGGGCCCCCGTGATGGGCGAGCAGTACTTC
V gene: TRBV11-2
D gene: NA
clone size: many
J gene: TRBJ2-7

CDR3 protein: CSAGGLAETQHF
CDR3 DNA: TGCAGTGCCGGTGGGCTAGCCGAGACCCAGCACTTC
V gene: TRBV20-1
D gene: NA
clone size: NA
J gene: TRBJ2-5

CDR3 protein: CASSLKEGPYEQYF
CDR3 DNA: TGTGCCAGCAGCTTAAAAGAGGGCCCCTACGAGCAGTACTTC
V gene: TRBV7-2
D gene: NA
clone size: many
J gene: TRBJ2-7

CDR3 protein: CASKSHTGELFF
CDR3 DNA: TGTGCCAGTAAGTCACACACCGGGGAGCTGTTTTTT
V gene: TRBV19
D gene: NA
clone size: many
J gene: TRBJ2-2

CDR3 protein: CASSLWGSSYNEQFF
CDR3 DNA: TGTGCCAGCAGTTTATGGGGAAGCTCCTACAATGAGCAGTTCTTC
V gene: TRBV28
D gene: NA
clone size: many
J gene: TRBJ2-1

CDR3 protein: CASSPWERGDNEQFF
CDR3 DNA: TGTGCCAGCTCACCATGGGAGCGGGGAGACAATGAGCAGTTCTTC
V gene: TRBV18
D gene: TRBD2
clone size: many
J gene: TRBJ2-1

CDR3 protein: CASSPGGDPSLEQYF
CDR3 DNA: TGTGCCAGCAGCCCTGGCGGGGACCCCTCGCTCGAGCAGTACTTC
V gene: TRBV7-2
D gene: NA
clone size: few
J gene: TRBJ2-7

CDR3 protein: CSARYVGALFITSTDTQYF
CDR3 DNA: TGCAGTGCTAGATATGTGGGGGCGTTGTTCATCACTAGCACAGATACGCAGTATTTT
V gene: TRBV20-1
D gene: NA
clone size: many
J gene: TRBJ2-3

CDR3 protein: CASTTRQGVVSPLHF
CDR3 DNA: TGTGCCAGCACCACCCGACAGGGAGTCGTATCACCCCTCCACTTT
V gene: TRBV6-5
D gene: TRBD1
clone size: few
J gene: TRBJ1-6

CDR3 protein: CASSPQTAASTDTQYF
CDR3 DNA: TGTGCCAGCAGTCCCCAGACAGCCGCTAGCACAGATACGCAGTATTTT
V gene: TRBV6-4
D gene: NA
clone size: many
J gene: TRBJ2-3

CDR3 protein: CASKPETVAGFYNEQFF
CDR3 DNA: TGTGCCAGCAAGCCGGAGACTGTAGCGGGATTCTACAATGAGCAGTTCTTC
V gene: TRBV11-2
D gene: TRBD2
clone size: few
J gene: TRBJ2-1

CDR3 protein: CSVEEGTFSTDTQYF
CDR3 DNA: TGCAGCGTTGAGGAGGGGACCTTTAGCACAGATACGCAGTATTTT
V gene: TRBV29-1
D gene: NA
clone size: NA
J gene: TRBJ2-3

CDR3 protein: CASSPVVVATEAFF
CDR3 DNA: TGTGCCAGCAGTCCTGTTGTGGTGGCCACTGAAGCTTTCTTT
V gene: TRBV7-9
D gene: NA
clone size: few
J gene: TRBJ1-1

CDR3 protein: CASSYTGNSYEQYF
CDR3 DNA: TGTGCCAGCAGTTACACCGGGAACTCCTACGAGCAGTACTTC
V gene: TRBV6-5
D gene: NA
clone size: few
J gene: TRBJ2-7

CDR3 protein: CASSAPGQPNEKLFF
CDR3 DNA: TGTGCCAGCAGTGCCCCTGGACAGCCTAATGAAAAACTGTTTTTT
V gene: TRBV25-1
D gene: NA
clone size: NA
J gene: TRBJ1-4

CDR3 protein: CASSTQGDEQFF
CDR3 DNA: TGTGCCAGCAGCACCCAGGGAGATGAGCAGTTCTTC
V gene: TRBV7-2
D gene: NA
clone size: many
J gene: TRBJ2-1

CDR3 protein: CASSANPRGPHGKNIQYF
CDR3 DNA: TGTGCCAGCAGCGCGAACCCCAGGGGGCCTCACGGGAAAAACATTCAGTACTTC
V gene: TRBV3-1
D gene: TRBD1
clone size: many
J gene: TRBJ2-4

CDR3 protein: CASSTSGGSYNEQFF
CDR3 DNA: TGTGCCAGCAGCACTAGCGGGGGCTCCTACAATGAGCAGTTCTTC
V gene: TRBV7-3
D gene: TRBD2
clone size: NA
J gene: TRBJ2-1

CDR3 protein: CASTIGEKLFF
CDR3 DNA: TGTGCCAGCACTATCGGCGAAAAACTGTTTTTT
V gene: TRBV7-9
D gene: NA
clone size: NA
J gene: TRBJ1-4

CDR3 protein: CSVEGGQGAEETQYF
CDR3 DNA: TGCAGCGTTGAGGGAGGACAGGGGGCAGAAGAGACCCAGTACTTC
V gene: TRBV29-1
D gene: TRBD1
clone size: many
J gene: TRBJ2-5

CDR3 protein: CASSLSGGVRSEQFF
CDR3 DNA: TGTGCCAGCAGTCTTAGCGGGGGGGTTAGGAGTGAGCAGTTCTTC
V gene: TRBV6-5
D gene: TRBD2
clone size: few
J gene: TRBJ2-1

CDR3 protein: CASSLELASDTQYF
CDR3 DNA: TGTGCCAGCAGCTTAGAACTAGCATCAGATACGCAGTATTTT
V gene: TRBV11-2
D gene: NA
clone size: few
J gene: TRBJ2-3

CDR3 protein: CASSPDEEPLHF
CDR3 DNA: TGTGCCAGCAGCCCGGATGAGGAGCCCCTCCACTTT
V gene: TRBV7-9
D gene: NA
clone size: many
J gene: TRBJ1-6

CDR3 protein: CASSPLSSGSRSEQYF
CDR3 DNA: TGTGCCAGCAGCCCCCTTTCTAGCGGGAGTAGAAGCGAGCAGTACTTC
V gene: TRBV9
D gene: TRBD2
clone size: many
J gene: TRBJ2-7

CDR3 protein: CASSPGPGTPETQYF
CDR3 DNA: TGTGCCAGCAGCCCCGGCCCGGGTACGCCGGAGACCCAGTACTTC
V gene: TRBV3-1
D gene: NA
clone size: many
J gene: TRBJ2-5

CDR3 protein: CASSFLAGSYNEQFF
CDR3 DNA: TGTGCCAGCAGCTTTTTGGCAGGGTCCTACAATGAGCAGTTCTTC
V gene: TRBV7-6
D gene: NA
clone size: NA
J gene: TRBJ2-1

CDR3 protein: CASNGQSESEQYF
CDR3 DNA: TGCGCCAGCAACGGGCAGTCGGAATCCGAGCAGTACTTC
V gene: TRBV5-1
D gene: NA
clone size: few
J gene: TRBJ2-7

CDR3 protein: CASSVEGRGQQETQYF
CDR3 DNA: TGTGCCAGCAGCGTAGAAGGCAGAGGTCAACAAGAGACCCAGTACTTC
V gene: TRBV9
D gene: NA
clone size: many
J gene: TRBJ2-5